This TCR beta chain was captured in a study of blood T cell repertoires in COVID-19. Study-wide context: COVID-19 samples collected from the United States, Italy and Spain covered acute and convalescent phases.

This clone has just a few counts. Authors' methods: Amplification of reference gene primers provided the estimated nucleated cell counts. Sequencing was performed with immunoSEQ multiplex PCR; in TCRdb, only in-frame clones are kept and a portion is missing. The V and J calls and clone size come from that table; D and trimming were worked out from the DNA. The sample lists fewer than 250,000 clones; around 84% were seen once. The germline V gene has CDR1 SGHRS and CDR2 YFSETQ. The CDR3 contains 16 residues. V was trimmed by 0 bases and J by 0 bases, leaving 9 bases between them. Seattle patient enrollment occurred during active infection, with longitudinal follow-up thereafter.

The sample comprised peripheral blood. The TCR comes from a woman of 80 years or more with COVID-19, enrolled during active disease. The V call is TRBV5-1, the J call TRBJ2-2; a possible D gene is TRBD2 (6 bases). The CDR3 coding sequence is TGCGCCAGCAGCTTGGGCGGGGCAGCGAACACCGGGGAGCTGTTTTTT. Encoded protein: CASSLGGAANTGELFF.